The TCR beta chain described here comes from a study of T-cell memory formation after mild COVID-19. With 7 bases removed from V and 6 bases from J, the gap between germline ends came to 13 bases. This CDR3 is built from 12 residues. Looked up from germline, CDR1 is DFQATT and CDR2 is SNEGSKA (reference sequence). TCRdb independently ran MiXCR on the 5' RACE reads; one entry per CDR3 protein. The top ten clones hold about 11% of a sample with 150,000 or so distinct CDR3 sequences, roughly 28% of them seen once. The count of this clonotype is one. The target antigen is unknown. Regarding the study as a whole: Within pre-infection memory, some responding clones were found, suggesting cross-reactive memory joined. CD4/CD8 balance held among clones contracting day 15 to 85, and later expanders leaned CD4+.

The chain employs TRBV20-1 and TRBJ2-1, with D unclear. The clonotype originates from an adult woman who had mild COVID-19 (a few samples of this study predate the infection). Cell type and time point are not known. What was sequenced was PBMCs or a T cell subset sorted from them (not recorded which). The CDR3 DNA reads as TGCAGTGGCGGTGACTGGGGCAATGAGCAGTTCTTC. It is translated as CSGGDWGNEQFF.